This T cell receptor beta chain comes out of a study of T cells in Graves' hyperthyroidism and ophthalmopathy. Amplification of TCR beta CDR3 regions was performed using RNA transcripts as template. HTBI primers were employed in a first-round RT-PCR of the TCR CDR3. TCRdb recomputed calls from the multiplex PCR reads with MiXCR, one row per CDR3 protein. The sample contains about 560,000 distinct CDR3 sequences, approximately 15% of which appear only once. This receptor was taken from a woman aged 18-29 years with Graves' hyperthyroidism. Sequenced material: blood.

This CDR3 reads CASSLYPYYGYTF. In DNA form, the CDR3 reads TGTGCCAGCAGTTTGTACCCCTACTATGGCTACACCTTC. The rearrangement joins TRBV27 to TRBJ1-2; D is unresolved. CDR1 and CDR2 (germline): MNHEY, SMNVEV (reference sequence). Deletions cut 3 bases from V and 3 bases from J, with 8 bases between. The CDR3 has 13 residues.